This T cell receptor beta chain is from a study of blood T cell repertoires in COVID-19. Germline CDR1 and CDR2: SNHLY and FYNNEI. Trimming removed 6 bases at V and 6 bases at J, with 15 bases between. This CDR3 comprises 14 residues. TCRdb's table, derived via immunoSEQ multiplex PCR, lists solely in-frame clones and lacks some. This table holds approximately 300,000 clones, around 89% found once. Sample: peripheral blood. The TCR originated in a woman in her fifties or sixties with COVID-19, enrolled during active disease. V is TRBV2 and J is TRBJ1-5; TRBD1 is a possible D gene (5 bases). The CDR3 is CASRGRGGTQPQHF. The CDR3 region has the DNA TGTGCCAGCAGGGGGAGGGGAGGCACTCAGCCCCAGCATTTT.